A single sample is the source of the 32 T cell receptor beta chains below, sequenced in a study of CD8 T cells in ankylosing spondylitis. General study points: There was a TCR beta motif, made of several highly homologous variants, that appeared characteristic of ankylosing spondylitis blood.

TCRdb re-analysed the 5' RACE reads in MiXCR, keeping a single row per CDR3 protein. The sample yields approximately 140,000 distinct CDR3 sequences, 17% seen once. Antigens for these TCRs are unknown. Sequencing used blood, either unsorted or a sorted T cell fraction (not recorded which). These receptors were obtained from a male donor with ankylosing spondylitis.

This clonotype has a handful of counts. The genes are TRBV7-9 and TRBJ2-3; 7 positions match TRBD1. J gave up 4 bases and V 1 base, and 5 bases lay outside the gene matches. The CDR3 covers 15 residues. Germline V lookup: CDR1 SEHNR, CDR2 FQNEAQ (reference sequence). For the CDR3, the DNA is TGTGCCAGCAGCTTAGGGGCAGGGGGTGCAGATACGCAGTATTTT. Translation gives CASSLGAGGADTQYF.

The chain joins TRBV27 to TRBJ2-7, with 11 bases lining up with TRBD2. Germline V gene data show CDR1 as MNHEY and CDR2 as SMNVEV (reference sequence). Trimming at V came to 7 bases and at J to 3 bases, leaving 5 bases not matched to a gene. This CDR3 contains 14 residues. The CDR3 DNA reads TGTGCCAGCACCCTACTAGCGGGAGACTACGAGCAGTACTTC. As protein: CASTLLAGDYEQYF.

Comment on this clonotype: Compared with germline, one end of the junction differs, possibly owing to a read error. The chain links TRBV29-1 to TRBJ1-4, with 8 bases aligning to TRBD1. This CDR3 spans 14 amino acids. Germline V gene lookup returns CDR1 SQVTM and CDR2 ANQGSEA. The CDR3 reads CSVGTGGANEKLFF. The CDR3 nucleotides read TGCAGCGTGGGGACAGGAGGAGCTAACGAAAAACTGTTTTTT.

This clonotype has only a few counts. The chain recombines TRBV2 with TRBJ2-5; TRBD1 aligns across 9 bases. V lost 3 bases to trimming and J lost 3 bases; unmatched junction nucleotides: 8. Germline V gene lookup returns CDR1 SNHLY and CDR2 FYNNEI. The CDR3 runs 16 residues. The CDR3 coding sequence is TGTGCCAGCAGTGACCCCGGGACAGGGAACGAAGAGACCCAGTACTTC. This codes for CASSDPGTGNEETQYF.

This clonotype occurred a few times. Here the CDR3 DNA reads TGCGCCAGCAGCCAGGGGACAGTTGGCTACGAGCAGTACTTC. Protein: CASSQGTVGYEQYF. This sequence joins TRBV4-1 and TRBJ2-7, with 7 positions matching TRBD1. V lost 3 bases, J lost 3 bases, and 5 bases stayed unmatched. The CDR3 totals 14 residues. The germline gives CDR1 MGHRA, CDR2 YSYEKL.

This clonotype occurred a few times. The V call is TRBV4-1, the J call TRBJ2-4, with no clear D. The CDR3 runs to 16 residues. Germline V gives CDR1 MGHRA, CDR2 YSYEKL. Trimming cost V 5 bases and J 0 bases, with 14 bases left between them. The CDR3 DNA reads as TGCGCCAGCAGCGATACCGGGTCGCTAGCCAAAAACATTCAGTACTTC. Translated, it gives CASSDTGSLAKNIQYF.

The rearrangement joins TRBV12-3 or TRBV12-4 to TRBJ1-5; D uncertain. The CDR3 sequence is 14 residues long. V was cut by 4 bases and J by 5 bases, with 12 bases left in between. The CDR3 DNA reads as TGTGCCAGCAGTTCCCCGGACTGGGATCAGCCCCAGCATTTT. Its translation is CASSSPDWDQPQHF.

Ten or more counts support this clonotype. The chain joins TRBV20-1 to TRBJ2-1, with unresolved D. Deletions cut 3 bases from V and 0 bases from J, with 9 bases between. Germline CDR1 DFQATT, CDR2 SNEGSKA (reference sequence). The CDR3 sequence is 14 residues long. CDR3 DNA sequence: TGCAGTGCTAGGAAACCTAGCTCCTACAATGAGCAGTTCTTC. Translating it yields CSARKPSSYNEQFF.

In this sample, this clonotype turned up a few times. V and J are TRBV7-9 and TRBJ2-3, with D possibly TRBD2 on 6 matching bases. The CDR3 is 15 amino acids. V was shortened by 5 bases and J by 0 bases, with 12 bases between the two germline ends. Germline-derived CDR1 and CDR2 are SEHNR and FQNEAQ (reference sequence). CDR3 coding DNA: TGTGCCAGCAGCCACCCCGGGACTAGCACAGATACGCAGTATTTT. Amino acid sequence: CASSHPGTSTDTQYF.

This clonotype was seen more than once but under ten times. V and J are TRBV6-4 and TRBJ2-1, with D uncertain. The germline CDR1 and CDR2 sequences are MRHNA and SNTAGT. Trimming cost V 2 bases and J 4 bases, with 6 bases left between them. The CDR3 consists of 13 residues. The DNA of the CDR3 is TGTGCCAGCAGTGACCCCACATACAATGAGCAGTTCTTC. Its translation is CASSDPTYNEQFF.

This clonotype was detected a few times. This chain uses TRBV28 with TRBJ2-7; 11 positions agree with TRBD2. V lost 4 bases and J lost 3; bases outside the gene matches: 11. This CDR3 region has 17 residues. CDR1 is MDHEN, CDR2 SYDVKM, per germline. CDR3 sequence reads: CASSSSRTSGSIYEQYF. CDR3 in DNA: TGTGCCAGCAGTTCCTCCAGAACTAGCGGGAGTATCTACGAGCAGTACTTC.

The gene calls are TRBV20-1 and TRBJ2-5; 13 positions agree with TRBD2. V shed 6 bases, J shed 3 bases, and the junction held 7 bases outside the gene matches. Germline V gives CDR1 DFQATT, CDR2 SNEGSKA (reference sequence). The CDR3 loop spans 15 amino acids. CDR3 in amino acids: CSADGTSGAEETQYF. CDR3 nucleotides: TGCAGTGCCGACGGGACTAGCGGGGCCGAAGAGACCCAGTACTTC.

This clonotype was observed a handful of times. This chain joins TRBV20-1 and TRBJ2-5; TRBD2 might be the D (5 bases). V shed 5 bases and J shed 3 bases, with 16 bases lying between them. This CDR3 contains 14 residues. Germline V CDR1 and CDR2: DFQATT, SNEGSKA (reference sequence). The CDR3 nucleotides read TGCAGTGCTTGGACCGCAACTAGTAAAGAGACCCAGTACTTC. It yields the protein CSAWTATSKETQYF.

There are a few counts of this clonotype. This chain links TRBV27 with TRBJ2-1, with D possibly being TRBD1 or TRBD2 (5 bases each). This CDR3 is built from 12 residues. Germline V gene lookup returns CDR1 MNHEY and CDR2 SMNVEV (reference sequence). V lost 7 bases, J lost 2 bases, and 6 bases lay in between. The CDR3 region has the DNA TGTGCCAGCACGGGACCCTACAATGAGCAGTTCTTC. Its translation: CASTGPYNEQFF.

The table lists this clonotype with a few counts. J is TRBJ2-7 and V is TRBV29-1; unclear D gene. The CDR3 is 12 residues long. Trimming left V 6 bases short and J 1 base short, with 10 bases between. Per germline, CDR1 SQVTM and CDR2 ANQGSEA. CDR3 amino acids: CSVADASYEQYF. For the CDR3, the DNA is TGCAGCGTCGCGGACGCATCCTACGAGCAGTACTTC.

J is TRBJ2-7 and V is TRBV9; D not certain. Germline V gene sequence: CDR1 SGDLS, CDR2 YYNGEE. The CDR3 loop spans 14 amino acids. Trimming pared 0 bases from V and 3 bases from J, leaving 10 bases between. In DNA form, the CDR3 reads TGTGCCAGCAGCGTAGCTGGGTACGGCTACGAGCAGTACTTC. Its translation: CASSVAGYGYEQYF.

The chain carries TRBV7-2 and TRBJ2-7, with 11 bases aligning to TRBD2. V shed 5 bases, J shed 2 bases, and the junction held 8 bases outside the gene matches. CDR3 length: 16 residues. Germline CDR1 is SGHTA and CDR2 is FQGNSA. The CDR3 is CASSETSGKRTYEQYF. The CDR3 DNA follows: TGTGCCAGCAGCGAGACTAGCGGGAAGCGGACCTACGAGCAGTACTTC.

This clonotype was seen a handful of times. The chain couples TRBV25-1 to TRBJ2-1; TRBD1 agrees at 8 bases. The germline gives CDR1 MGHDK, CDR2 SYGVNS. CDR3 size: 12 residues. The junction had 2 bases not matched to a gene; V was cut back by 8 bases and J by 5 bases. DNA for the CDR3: TGTGCCAGCGGGGGACAGGACAATGAGCAGTTCTTC. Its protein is CASGGQDNEQFF.

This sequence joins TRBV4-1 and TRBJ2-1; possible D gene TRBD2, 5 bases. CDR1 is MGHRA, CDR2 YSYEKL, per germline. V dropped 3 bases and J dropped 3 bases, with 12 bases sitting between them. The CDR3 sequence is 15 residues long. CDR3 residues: CASSHHPEGYNEQFF. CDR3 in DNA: TGCGCCAGCAGCCATCACCCAGAGGGCTACAATGAGCAGTTCTTC.

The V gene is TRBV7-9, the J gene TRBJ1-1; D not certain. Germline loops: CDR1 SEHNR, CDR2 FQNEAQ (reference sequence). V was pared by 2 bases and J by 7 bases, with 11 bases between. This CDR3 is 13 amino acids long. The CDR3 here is CASSLKSSGEAFF. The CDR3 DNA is TGTGCCAGCAGCTTAAAAAGCTCCGGTGAAGCTTTCTTT.

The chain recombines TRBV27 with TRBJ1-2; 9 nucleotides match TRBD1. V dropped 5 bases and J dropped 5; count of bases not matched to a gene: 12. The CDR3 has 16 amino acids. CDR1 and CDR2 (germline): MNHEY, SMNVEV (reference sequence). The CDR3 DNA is TGTGCCAGCAGTCCCTCAATGGGACAGGGAACGTATGGCTACACCTTC. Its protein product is CASSPSMGQGTYGYTF.

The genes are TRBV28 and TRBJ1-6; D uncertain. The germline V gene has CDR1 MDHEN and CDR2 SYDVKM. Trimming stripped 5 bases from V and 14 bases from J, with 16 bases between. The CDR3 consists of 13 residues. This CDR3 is CASSPRAEEALHF. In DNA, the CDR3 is TGTGCCAGCAGTCCCCGGGCCGAGGAGGCCCTCCACTTT.

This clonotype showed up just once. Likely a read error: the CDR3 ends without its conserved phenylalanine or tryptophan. CDR3 sequence reads: CASPGLAGDTDTQYS. In DNA form, the CDR3 reads TGTGCCAGCCCGGGACTAGCGGGAGACACAGATACGCAGTATTCT. The chain recombines TRBV7-9 with TRBJ2-3; 14 bases match TRBD2. CDR3 size: 15 residues. The germline CDR1 and CDR2 sequences are SEHNR and FQNEAQ (reference sequence). With 8 bases clipped from V and 2 bases from J, the junction kept 3 bases outside the gene matches.

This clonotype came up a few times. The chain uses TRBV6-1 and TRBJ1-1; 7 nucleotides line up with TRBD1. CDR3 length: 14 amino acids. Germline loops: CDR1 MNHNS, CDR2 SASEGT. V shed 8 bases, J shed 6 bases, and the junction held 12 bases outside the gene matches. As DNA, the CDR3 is TGTGCCAGCTCTCTACAGACAGGGTGGCCTGAAGCTTTCTTT. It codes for CASSLQTGWPEAFF.

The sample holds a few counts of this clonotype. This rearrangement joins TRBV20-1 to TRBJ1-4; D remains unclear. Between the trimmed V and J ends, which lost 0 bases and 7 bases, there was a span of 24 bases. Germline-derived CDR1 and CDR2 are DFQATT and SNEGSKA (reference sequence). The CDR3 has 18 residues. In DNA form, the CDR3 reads TGCAGTGCTAGAGAGTGCTACACCGTCTGGGTGAATGGTGAAAAACTGTTTTTT. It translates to CSARECYTVWVNGEKLFF.

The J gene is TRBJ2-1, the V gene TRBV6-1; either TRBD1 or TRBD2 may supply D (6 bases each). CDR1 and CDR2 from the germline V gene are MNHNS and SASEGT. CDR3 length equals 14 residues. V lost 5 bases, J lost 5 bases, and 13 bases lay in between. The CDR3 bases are TGTGCCAGCAGTACGGGGGCCGCGGACAATGAGCAGTTCTTC. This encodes CASSTGAADNEQFF.

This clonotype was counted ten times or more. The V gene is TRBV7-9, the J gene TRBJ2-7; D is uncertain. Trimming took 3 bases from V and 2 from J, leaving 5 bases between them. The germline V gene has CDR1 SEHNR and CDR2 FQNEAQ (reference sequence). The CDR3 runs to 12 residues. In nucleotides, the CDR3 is TGTGCCAGCAGCTTGACACCCTACGAGCAGTACTTC. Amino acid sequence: CASSLTPYEQYF.

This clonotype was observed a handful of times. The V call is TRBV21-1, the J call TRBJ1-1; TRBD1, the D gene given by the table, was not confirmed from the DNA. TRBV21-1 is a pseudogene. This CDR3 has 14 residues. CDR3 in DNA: TGTGCCAGCAGCGCGGGACAGGGGTTTAGTGAAGCTTTCTTT. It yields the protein CASSAGQGFSEAFF.

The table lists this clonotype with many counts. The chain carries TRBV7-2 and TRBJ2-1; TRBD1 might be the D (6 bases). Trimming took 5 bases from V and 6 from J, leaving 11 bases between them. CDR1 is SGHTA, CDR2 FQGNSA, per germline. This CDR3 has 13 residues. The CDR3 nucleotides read TGTGCCAGCAGCCTTACAGGGCCCAATGAGCAGTTCTTC. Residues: CASSLTGPNEQFF.

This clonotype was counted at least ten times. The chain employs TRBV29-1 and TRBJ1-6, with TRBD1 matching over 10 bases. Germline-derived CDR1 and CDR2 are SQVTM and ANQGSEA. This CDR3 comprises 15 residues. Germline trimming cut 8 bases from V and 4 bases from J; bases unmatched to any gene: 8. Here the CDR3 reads CSLATGGAYNSPLHF. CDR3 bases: TGCAGCCTTGCGACAGGGGGCGCATATAATTCACCCCTCCACTTT.

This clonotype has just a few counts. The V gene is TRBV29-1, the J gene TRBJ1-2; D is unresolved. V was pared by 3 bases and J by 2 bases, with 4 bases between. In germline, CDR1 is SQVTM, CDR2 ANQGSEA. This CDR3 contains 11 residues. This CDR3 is CSVEGNYGYTF. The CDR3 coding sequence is TGCAGCGTTGAGGGGAACTATGGCTACACCTTC. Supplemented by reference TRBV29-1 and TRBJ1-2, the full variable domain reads SAVISQKPSRDICQRGTSLTIQCQVDSQVTMMFWYRQQPGQSLTLIATANQGSEATYESGFVIDKFPISRPNLTFSTLTVSNMSPEDSSIYLCSVEGNYGYTFGSGTRLTVV.

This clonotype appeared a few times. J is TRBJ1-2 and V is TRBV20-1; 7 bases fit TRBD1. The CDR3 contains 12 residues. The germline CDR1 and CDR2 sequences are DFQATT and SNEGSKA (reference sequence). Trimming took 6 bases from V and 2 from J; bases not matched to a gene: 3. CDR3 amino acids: CSASDRNYGYTF. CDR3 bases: TGCAGTGCCTCGGACAGGAACTATGGCTACACCTTC.